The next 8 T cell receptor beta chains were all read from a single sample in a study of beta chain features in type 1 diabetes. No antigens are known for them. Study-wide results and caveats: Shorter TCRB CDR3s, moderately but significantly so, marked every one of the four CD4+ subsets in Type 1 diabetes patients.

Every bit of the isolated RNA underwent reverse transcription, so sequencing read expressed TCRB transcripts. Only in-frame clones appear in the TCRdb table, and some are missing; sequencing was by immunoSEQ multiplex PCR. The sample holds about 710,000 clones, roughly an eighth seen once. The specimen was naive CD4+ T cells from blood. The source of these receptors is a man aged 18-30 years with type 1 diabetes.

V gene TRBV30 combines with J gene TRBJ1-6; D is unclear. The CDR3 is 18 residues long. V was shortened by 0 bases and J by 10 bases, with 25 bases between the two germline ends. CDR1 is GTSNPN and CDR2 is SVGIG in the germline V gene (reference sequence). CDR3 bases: TGTGCCTGGAGTGTACGGCGGGAAGGGATGTCGGAAGGATCACCCCTCCACTTT. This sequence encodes CAWSVRREGMSEGSPLHF.

CDR3 bases: TGTGCCAGCAGCCTAAACGGGGTCGGGGAGACCCAGTACTTC. It codes for CASSLNGVGETQYF. The J gene is TRBJ2-5, the V gene TRBV2, with a tentative D call TRBD2 (5 bases). Deletions cut 6 bases from V and 5 bases from J, with 16 bases between. Germline V gives CDR1 SNHLY, CDR2 FYNNEI. The CDR3 covers 14 residues.

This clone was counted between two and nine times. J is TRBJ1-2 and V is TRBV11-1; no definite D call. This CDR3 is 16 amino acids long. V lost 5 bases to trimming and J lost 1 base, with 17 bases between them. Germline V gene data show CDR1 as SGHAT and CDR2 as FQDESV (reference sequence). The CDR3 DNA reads TGTGCCAGCAGCCCTTTCGGGCCAGGACGTAACTATGGCTACACCTTC. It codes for CASSPFGPGRNYGYTF.

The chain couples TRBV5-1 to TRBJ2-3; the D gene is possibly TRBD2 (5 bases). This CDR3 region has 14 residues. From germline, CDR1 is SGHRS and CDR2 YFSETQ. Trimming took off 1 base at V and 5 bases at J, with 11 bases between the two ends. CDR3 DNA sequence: TGCGCCAGCAGCTTGCCGACCAGCGGAGATACGCAGTATTTT. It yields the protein CASSLPTSGDTQYF.

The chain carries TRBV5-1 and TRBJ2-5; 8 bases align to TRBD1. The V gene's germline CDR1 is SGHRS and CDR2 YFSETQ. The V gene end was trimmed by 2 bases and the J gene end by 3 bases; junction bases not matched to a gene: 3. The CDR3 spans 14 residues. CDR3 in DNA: TGCGCCAGCAGCTTCGCAGGGGGCAAAGAGACCCAGTACTTC. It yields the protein CASSFAGGKETQYF.

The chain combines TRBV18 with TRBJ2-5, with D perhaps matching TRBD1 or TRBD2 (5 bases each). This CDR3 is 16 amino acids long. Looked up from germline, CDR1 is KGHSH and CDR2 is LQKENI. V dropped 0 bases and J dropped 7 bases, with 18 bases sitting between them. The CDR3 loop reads CASSPPGQAPRGTQYF. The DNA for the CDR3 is TGTGCCAGCTCACCACCGGGGCAGGCCCCCCGGGGGACCCAGTACTTC. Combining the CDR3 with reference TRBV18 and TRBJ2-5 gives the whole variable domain NAGVMQNPRHLVRRRGQEARLRCSPMKGHSHVYWYRQLPEEGLKFMVYLQKENIIDESGMPKERFSAEFPKEGPSILRIQQVVRGDSAAYFCASSPPGQAPRGTQYFGPGTRLLVL.

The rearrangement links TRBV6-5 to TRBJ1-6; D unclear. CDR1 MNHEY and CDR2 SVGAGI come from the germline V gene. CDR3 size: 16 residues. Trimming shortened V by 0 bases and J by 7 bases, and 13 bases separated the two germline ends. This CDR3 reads CASSYSFNTGNSPLHF. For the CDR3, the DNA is TGTGCCAGCAGTTACTCCTTTAATACTGGGAATTCACCCCTCCACTTT.

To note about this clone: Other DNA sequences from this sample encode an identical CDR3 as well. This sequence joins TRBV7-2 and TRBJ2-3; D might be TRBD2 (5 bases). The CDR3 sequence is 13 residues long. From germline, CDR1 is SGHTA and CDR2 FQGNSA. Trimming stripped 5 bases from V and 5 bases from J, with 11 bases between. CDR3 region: CASSPPGRDTQYF. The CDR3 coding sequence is TGTGCCAGCAGCCCTCCTGGGAGAGATACGCAGTATTTT. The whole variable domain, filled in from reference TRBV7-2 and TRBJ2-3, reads GAGVSQSPSNKVTEKGKDVELRCDPISGHTALYWYRQSLGQGLEFLIYFQGNSAPDKSGLPSDRFSAERTGGSVSTLTIQRTQQEDSAVYLCASSPPGRDTQYFGPGTRLTVL.